This T cell receptor beta chain came from a study of cytomegalovirus exposure and HLA in healthy donors. The study's findings and limits: What was likely a sequencing artifact was a cluster of highly shared sequence variants.

In regard to this clone: Its matching antigen is unknown.

The PCR contained 60 Vbeta and 13 Jbeta primers. TCRdb's table, derived via immunoSEQ multiplex PCR, lists solely in-frame clones and lacks some. The table has 150,000 to 200,000 clones, over 60% seen once. Sample: PBMCs. The TCR comes from a woman aged 50 to 60 in good health and CMV-seropositive.

DNA of the CDR3: TGCGCCAGCAGCTTGGCCGCGCTCACAGATACGCAGTATTTT. It specifies CASSLAALTDTQYF. V usage is TRBV5-1 and J usage is TRBJ2-3; D not certain. This CDR3 has 14 amino acids. Germline V gives CDR1 SGHRS, CDR2 YFSETQ. With 0 bases removed from V and 2 bases from J, the gap between germline ends came to 7 bases.